These T cell receptor beta chains were read from a single sample in a study of long-term antiretroviral therapy in people with HIV. The assay was immunoSEQ multiplex PCR, and TCRdb's table has in-frame clones only and misses some. This table holds tens of thousands of clones, about 86% found once. The sequencing here drew on unsorted PBMCs, taken 1.3 years after starting antiretroviral therapy. The origin of the receptors is a man aged 55 to 70 with HIV. Each CDR3 is given without its conserved first and last residue. The order of the fields is V gene, J gene, CDR3 protein.

>TRBV2|TRBJ1-2
ASSEGGGDYGYT
>TRBV6-1|TRBJ2-3
ASSEGKDTQY
>TRBV5-3|TRBJ2-6
ARSFDRFCGTGANVLT
>TRBV9|TRBJ1-3
ASSVAGVGGNTIY
>TRBV5-1|TRBJ1-3
ASSQGLSTSGNTIY
>TRBV5-1|TRBJ1-1
ASSLGRGHAEAF
>TRBV5-1|TRBJ2-3
ASNSGIWTDTQY
>TRBV5-1|TRBJ2-2
ASSFSRAGELF
>TRBV7-3|TRBJ2-2
ASSRIRETGELF
>TRBV4-1|TRBJ2-7
ASSQYVRGAYEQY
>TRBV7-9|TRBJ2-7
ASSLGQGESPYEQY